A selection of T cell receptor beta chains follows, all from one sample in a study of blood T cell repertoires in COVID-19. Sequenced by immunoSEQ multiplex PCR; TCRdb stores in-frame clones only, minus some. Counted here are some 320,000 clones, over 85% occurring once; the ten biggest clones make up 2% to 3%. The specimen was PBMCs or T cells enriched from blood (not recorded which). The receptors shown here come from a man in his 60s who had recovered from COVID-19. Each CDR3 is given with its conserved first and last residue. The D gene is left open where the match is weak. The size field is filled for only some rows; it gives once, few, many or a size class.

TGCGCCAGCAGCCCACTGGGGACAGGGGCCGTGGAGACCCAGTACTTC	CASSPLGTGAVETQYF	.	TRBJ2-5	TRBD1	16	TRBV5-1
TGTGCCAGCAGCCAAACAGGGGGCGATGGCTACACCTTC	CASSQTGGDGYTF	once	TRBJ1-2	TRBD1	13	TRBV9
TGTGCTAGTGGTCTCCCGGGGGTCGTCGGCTACACCTTC	CASGLPGVVGYTF	.	TRBJ1-2	.	13	TRBV12-5
TGCGCCAGCAGCTTGGGGCAACTCGGGGACTATGGCTACACCTTC	CASSLGQLGDYGYTF	.	TRBJ1-2	.	15	TRBV5-1
TGTGCCAGCAGCCAAGCTAAGGACTGGACTTCCGAGCAGTACTTC	CASSQAKDWTSEQYF	.	TRBJ2-7	.	15	TRBV14
TGTGCCAGCAGCCCACCGGGACAGGGAGGAGAGACCCAGTACTTC	CASSPPGQGGETQYF	.	TRBJ2-5	TRBD1	15	TRBV11-3
TGTGCCAGCAGCCCACGACAGGTTCCTGGCTACACCTTC	CASSPRQVPGYTF	.	TRBJ1-2	.	13	TRBV3-1/TRBV3-2
TGTGCCAGCAGTTTATCCCCGGGTGGGACAGGGTATGGCTACACCTTC	CASSLSPGGTGYGYTF	.	TRBJ1-2	TRBD1	16	TRBV27
TGTGCCAGCAGCTCCGGAGACAGGCTAAGGACCTTC	CASSSGDRLRTF	once	TRBJ1-2	.	12	TRBV7-9
TGTGCCAGCAGCCCCTTTACGGGGAACTATGGCTACACCTTC	CASSPFTGNYGYTF	.	TRBJ1-2	.	14	TRBV12-1
TGCAGTGCTACCGTACTAGTCGAGCAGTTCTTC	CSATVLVEQFF	.	TRBJ2-1	.	11	TRBV20-1
TGTGCCAGCAGCTTGACAGGGGGCCGTAATTCACCCCTCCACTTT	CASSLTGGRNSPLHF	.	TRBJ1-6	TRBD1	15	TRBV7-2
TGTGCCAGCAGTCGCTCGGGACTTCTAGCCTACGAGCAGTACTTC	CASSRSGLLAYEQYF	.	TRBJ2-7	.	15	TRBV6-2/TRBV6-3
TGTGCCAGCAGGCGGGGATTGAACACTGAAGCTTTCTTT	CASRRGLNTEAFF	once	TRBJ1-1	.	13	TRBV12-3/TRBV12-4
TGTGCCATCAGCTCACAAGCGGGGGTCCAAGAGACCCAGTACTTC	CAISSQAGVQETQYF	.	TRBJ2-5	TRBD2	15	TRBV10-3
TGTGCCAGCAGCTTAGGGGGGAGGGGCCACAATGAGCAGTTCTTC	CASSLGGRGHNEQFF	.	TRBJ2-1	TRBD2	15	TRBV7-8
TGCGCCAGCAGCCAAGGGGGGGGTAACTATGGCTACACCTTC	CASSQGGGNYGYTF	.	TRBJ1-2	.	14	TRBV4-1